This TCR beta chain was captured by sequencing in a study of blood T cells in healthy people across ages. This clonotype has just a few counts. A sample-barcoded 5' primer and a J-beta primer mix were used in a second PCR of about 7 to 12 cycles. All samples gave at least 3 million CDR3-containing paired-end reads. TCRdb re-called the 5' RACE reads through MiXCR, storing one row per CDR3 protein. The table records around 800,000 distinct CDR3 sequences, around 25% of them present only once. The CDR3 length is 14 residues. These same data were also listed under a study on T cells of mothers and their children. That paper notes: Each child gave approximately 2.8 million TCR beta CDR3 reads (each mother, over 10 million).

The sequenced sample consisted of blood. The chain couples TRBV21-1 to TRBJ2-7; the D segment call TRBD1 is taken from the table without a DNA check. TRBV21-1 is flagged as a pseudogene. The receptor was isolated from a boy under 18 in good health. Here the CDR3 reads CASSSVRQTYEQYF. The CDR3 coding sequence is TGTGCCAGCAGCAGTGTGAGACAGACCTACGAGCAGTACTTC.